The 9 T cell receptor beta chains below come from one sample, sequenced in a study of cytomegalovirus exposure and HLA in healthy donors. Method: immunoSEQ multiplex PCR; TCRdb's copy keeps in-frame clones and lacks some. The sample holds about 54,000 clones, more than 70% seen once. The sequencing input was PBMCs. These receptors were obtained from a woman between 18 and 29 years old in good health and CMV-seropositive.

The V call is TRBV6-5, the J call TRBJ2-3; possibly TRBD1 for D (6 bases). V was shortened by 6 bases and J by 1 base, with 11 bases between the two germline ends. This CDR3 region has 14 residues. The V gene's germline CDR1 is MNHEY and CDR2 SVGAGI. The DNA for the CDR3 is TGTGCCAGCAGGGGGGCTCTCGGCACAGATACGCAGTATTTT. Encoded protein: CASRGALGTDTQYF.

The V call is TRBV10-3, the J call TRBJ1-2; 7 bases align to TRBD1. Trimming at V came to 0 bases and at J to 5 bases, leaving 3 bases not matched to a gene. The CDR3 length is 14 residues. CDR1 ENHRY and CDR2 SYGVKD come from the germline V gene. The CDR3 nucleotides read TGTGCCATCAGTGAGTCGAACAGGGGTTATGGCTACACCTTC. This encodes CAISESNRGYGYTF.

CDR3 sequence (DNA): TGTGCCAGCAGCGTAGAGACTAGCGGGTTCTCCACAGATACGCAGTATTTT. Encoded protein: CASSVETSGFSTDTQYF. The chain uses TRBV9 and TRBJ2-3; 10 positions agree with TRBD2. CDR3 length equals 17 residues. After removal of 0 bases from V and 2 bases from J, the junction contained 6 bases not matched to a gene. CDR1 and CDR2 (germline): SGDLS, YYNGEE. The full variable domain, rest sourced from reference TRBV9 and TRBJ2-3, is DSGVTQTPKHLITATGQRVTLRCSPRSGDLSVYWYQQSLDQGLQFLIQYYNGEERAKGNILERFSAQQFPDLHSELNLSSLELGDSALYFCASSVETSGFSTDTQYFGPGTRLTVL.

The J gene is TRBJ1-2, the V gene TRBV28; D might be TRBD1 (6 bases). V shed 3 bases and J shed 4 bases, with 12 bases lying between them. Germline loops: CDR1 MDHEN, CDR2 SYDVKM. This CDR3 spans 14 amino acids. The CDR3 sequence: CASSFMGGAYGYTF. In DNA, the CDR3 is TGTGCCAGCAGTTTTATGGGGGGGGCCTATGGCTACACCTTC.

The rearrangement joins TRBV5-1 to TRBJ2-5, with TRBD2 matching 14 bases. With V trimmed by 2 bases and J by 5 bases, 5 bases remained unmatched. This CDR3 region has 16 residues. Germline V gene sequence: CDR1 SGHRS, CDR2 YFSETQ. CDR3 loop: CASSLRTSGGFETQYF. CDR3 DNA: TGCGCCAGCAGCTTAAGGACTAGCGGGGGGTTTGAGACCCAGTACTTC.

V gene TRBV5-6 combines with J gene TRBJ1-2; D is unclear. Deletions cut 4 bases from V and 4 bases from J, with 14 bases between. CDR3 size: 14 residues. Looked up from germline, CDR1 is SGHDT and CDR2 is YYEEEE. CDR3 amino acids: CASSLEREPYGYTF. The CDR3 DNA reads TGTGCCAGCAGCCTGGAAAGGGAGCCCTATGGCTACACCTTC. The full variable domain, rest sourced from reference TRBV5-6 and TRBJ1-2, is DAGVTQSPTHLIKTRGQQVTLRCSPKSGHDTVSWYQQALGQGPQFIFQYYEEEERQRGNFPDRFSGHQFPNYSSELNVNALLLGDSALYLCASSLEREPYGYTFGSGTRLTVV.

The CDR3 reads CASSPRTAGNTIYF. In DNA form, the CDR3 reads TGCGCCAGCAGCCCGCGGACAGCTGGAAACACCATATATTTT. V usage is TRBV5-1 and J usage is TRBJ1-3, with D tentatively TRBD1 (6 bases). V was pared by 4 bases and J by 2 bases, with 10 bases between. The CDR3 is made up of 14 amino acids. CDR1 and CDR2 from the germline V gene are SGHRS and YFSETQ. Based on the CDR3 plus reference TRBV5-1 and TRBJ1-3, the full variable domain is KAGVTQTPRYLIKTRGQQVTLSCSPISGHRSVSWYQQTPGQGLQFLFEYFSETQRNKGNFPGRFSGRQFSNSRSEMNVSTLELGDSALYLCASSPRTAGNTIYFGEGSWLTVV.

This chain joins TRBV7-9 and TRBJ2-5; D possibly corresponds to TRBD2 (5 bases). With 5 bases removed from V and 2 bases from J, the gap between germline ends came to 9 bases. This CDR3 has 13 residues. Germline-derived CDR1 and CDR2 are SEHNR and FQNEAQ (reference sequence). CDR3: CASSGSRQETQYF. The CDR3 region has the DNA TGTGCCAGCAGCGGGAGTAGACAAGAGACCCAGTACTTC.

In DNA, the CDR3 is TGCGCCAGCAGCAACTCCGGGACTAATCACAATGAGCAGTTCTTC. Its translation: CASSNSGTNHNEQFF. V gene TRBV5-1 combines with J gene TRBJ2-1, with 7 nucleotides matching TRBD2. Germline V CDR1 and CDR2: SGHRS, YFSETQ. J lost 5 bases, V lost 4 bases, and 9 bases had no gene match. The CDR3 consists of 15 residues.